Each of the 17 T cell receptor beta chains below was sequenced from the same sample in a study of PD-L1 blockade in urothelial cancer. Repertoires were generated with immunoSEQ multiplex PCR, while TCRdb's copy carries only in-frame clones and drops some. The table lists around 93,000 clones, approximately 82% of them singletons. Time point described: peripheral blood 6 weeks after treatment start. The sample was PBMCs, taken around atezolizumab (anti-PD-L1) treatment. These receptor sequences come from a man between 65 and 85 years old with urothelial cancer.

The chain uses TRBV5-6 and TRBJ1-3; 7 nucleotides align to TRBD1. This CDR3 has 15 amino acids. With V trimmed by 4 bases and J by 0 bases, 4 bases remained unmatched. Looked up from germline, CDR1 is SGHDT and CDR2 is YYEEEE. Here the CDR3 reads CASSPRGYSGNTIYF. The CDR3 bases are TGTGCCAGCAGCCCCAGGGGGTACTCTGGAAACACCATATATTTT.

The CDR3 spells CASSLGGGPANYGYTF. Here the CDR3 DNA reads TGTGCCAGCAGCTTAGGAGGCGGCCCAGCTAACTATGGCTACACCTTC. The chain uses TRBV7-2 and TRBJ1-2; D ambiguous. Trimming left V 1 base short and J 0 bases short, with 12 bases between. Germline V gene data show CDR1 as SGHTA and CDR2 as FQGNSA. This CDR3 is built from 16 residues.

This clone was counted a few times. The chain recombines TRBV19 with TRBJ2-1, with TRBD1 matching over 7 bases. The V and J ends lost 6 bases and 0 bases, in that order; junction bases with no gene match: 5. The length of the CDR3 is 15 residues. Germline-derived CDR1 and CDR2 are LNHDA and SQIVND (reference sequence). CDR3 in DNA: TGTGCCAGTAGCCCGACAGGGAGCTCCTACAATGAGCAGTTCTTC. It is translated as CASSPTGSSYNEQFF.

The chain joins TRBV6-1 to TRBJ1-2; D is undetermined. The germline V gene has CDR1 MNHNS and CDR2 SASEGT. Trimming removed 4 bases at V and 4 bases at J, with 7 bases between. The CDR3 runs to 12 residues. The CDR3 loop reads CASSAPSYGYTF. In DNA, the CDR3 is TGTGCCAGCAGTGCTCCGTCCTATGGCTACACCTTC.

The CDR3 sequence: CASSRDREETQYF. DNA for the CDR3: TGTGCCAGCTCACGGGACAGGGAAGAGACCCAGTACTTC. V gene TRBV18 combines with J gene TRBJ2-5, with 9 nucleotides matching TRBD1. CDR1 is KGHSH, CDR2 LQKENI, per germline. With 4 bases clipped from V and 3 bases from J, the junction kept 0 bases outside the gene matches. The CDR3 is 13 amino acids.

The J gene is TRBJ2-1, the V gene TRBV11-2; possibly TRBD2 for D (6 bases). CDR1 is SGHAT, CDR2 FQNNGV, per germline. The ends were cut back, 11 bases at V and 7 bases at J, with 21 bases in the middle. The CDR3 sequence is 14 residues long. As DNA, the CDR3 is TGTGCCGGCGCCAAGGGCGGGGACTGGAATGAGCAGTTCTTC. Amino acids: CAGAKGGDWNEQFF.

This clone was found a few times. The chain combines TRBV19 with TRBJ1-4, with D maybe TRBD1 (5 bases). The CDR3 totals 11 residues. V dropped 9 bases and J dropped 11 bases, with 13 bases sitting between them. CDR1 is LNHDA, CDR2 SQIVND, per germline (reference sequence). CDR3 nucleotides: TGTGCCAGCCTATCGGGGGACAAACTGTTTTTT. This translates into CASLSGDKLFF. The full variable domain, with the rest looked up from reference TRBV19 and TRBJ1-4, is DGGITQSPKYLFRKEGQNVTLSCEQNLNHDAMYWYRQDPGQGLRLIYYSQIVNDFQKGDIAEGYSVSREKKESFPLTVTSAQKNPTAFYLCASLSGDKLFFGSGTQLSVL.

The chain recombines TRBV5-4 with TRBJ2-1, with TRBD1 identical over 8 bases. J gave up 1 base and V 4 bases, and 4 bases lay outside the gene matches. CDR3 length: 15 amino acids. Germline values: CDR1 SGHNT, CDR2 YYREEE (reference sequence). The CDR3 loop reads CASSLRQGSYNEQFF. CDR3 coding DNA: TGTGCCAGCAGCCTCCGACAGGGGTCCTACAATGAGCAGTTCTTC.

Here the CDR3 DNA reads TGTGCCAGCAGTCTCCGCCAGGACTACGAGCAGTACTTC. Residues: CASSLRQDYEQYF. The chain recombines TRBV27 with TRBJ2-7; the D is unclear. The CDR3 spans 13 residues. The germline gives CDR1 MNHEY, CDR2 SMNVEV (reference sequence). Trimming removed 5 bases from V and 3 bases from J, with 11 bases in between.

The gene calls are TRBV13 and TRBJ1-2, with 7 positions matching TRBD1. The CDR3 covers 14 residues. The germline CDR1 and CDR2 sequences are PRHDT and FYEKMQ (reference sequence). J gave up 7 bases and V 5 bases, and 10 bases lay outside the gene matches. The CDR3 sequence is CASSALGGGSGYTF. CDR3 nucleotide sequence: TGTGCCAGCAGCGCCCTTGGAGGGGGCAGTGGCTACACCTTC.

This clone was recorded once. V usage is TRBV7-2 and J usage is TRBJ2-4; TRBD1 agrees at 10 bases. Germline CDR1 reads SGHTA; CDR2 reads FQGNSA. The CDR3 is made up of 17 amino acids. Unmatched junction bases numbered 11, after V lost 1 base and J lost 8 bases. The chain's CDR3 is CASSLVGTGASGDIQYF. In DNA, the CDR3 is TGTGCCAGCAGCTTAGTGGGGACAGGGGCATCGGGGGACATTCAGTACTTC.

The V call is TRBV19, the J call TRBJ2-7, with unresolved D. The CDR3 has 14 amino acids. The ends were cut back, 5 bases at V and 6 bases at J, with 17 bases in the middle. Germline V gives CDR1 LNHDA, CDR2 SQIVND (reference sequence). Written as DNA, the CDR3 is TGTGCCAGTAGTGATCTTGCTAGATTGCCCGAGCAGTACTTC. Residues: CASSDLARLPEQYF.

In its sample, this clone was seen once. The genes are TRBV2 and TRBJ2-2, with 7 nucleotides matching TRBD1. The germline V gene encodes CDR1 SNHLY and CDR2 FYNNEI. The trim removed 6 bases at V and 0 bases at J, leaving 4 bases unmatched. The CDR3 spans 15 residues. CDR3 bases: TGTGCCAGCAGGAAAGACAGGGCGAACACCGGGGAGCTGTTTTTT. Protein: CASRKDRANTGELFF.

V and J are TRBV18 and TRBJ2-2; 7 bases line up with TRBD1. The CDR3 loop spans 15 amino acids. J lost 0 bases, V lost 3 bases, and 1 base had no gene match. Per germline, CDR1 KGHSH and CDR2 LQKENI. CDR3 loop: CASSPDRANTGELFF. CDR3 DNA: TGTGCCAGCTCACCTGACAGGGCGAACACCGGGGAGCTGTTTTTT.

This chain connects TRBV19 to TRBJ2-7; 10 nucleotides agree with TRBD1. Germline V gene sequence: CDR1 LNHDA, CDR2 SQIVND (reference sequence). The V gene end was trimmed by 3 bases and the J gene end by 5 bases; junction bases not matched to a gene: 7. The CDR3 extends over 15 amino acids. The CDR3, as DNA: TGTGCCAGTAGTATGGAGAGGGACAGGGGTGACGAGCAGTACTTC. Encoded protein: CASSMERDRGDEQYF. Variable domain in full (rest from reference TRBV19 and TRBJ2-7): DGGITQSPKYLFRKEGQNVTLSCEQNLNHDAMYWYRQDPGQGLRLIYYSQIVNDFQKGDIAEGYSVSREKKESFPLTVTSAQKNPTAFYLCASSMERDRGDEQYFGPGTRLTVT.

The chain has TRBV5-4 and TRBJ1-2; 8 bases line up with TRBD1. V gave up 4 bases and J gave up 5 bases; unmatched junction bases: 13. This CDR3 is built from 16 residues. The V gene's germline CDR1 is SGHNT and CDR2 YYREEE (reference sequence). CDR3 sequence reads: CASSGEFGQGGYGYTF. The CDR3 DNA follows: TGTGCCAGCAGCGGCGAATTTGGACAGGGCGGATATGGCTACACCTTC.

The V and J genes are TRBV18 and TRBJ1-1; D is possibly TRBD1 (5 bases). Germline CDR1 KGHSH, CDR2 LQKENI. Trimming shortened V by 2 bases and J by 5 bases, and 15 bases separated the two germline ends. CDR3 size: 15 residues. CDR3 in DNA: TGTGCCAGCTCACCAAAGTCCCAGGGAGGGACTGAAGCTTTCTTT. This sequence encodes CASSPKSQGGTEAFF. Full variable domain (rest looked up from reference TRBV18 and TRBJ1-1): NAGVMQNPRHLVRRRGQEARLRCSPMKGHSHVYWYRQLPEEGLKFMVYLQKENIIDESGMPKERFSAEFPKEGPSILRIQQVVRGDSAAYFCASSPKSQGGTEAFFGQGTRLTVV.